The 20 T cell receptor beta chains below were found in one sample sequenced in a study of blood T cell repertoires in COVID-19. Some clones are missing from TCRdb's copy, which holds only in-frame ones; the method was immunoSEQ multiplex PCR. The table lists 85,000 to 130,000 clones, more than 80% of them singletons. The sequencing input was peripheral blood. The receptors shown here come from a man aged 60 to 69 with acute or convalescent COVID-19.

The V gene is TRBV11-2, the J gene TRBJ2-6; D unresolved. Germline V CDR1 and CDR2: SGHAT, FQNNGV. CDR3 length equals 15 residues. Trimming cost V 0 bases and J 0 bases, with 3 bases left between them. As DNA, the CDR3 is TGTGCCAGCAGCTTAGACAGCTCTGGGGCCAACGTCCTGACTTTC. Encoded protein: CASSLDSSGANVLTF.

The J gene is TRBJ2-3, the V gene TRBV30, with TRBD2 identical over 10 bases. J was trimmed by 2 bases and V by 1 base; bases with no gene match: 9. The CDR3 extends over 17 amino acids. CDR1 GTSNPN and CDR2 SVGIG come from the germline V gene (reference sequence). The CDR3 DNA reads as TGTGCCTGGAGTGCAACACCGACTAGCGGGTTCACAGATACGCAGTATTTT. The encoded protein is CAWSATPTSGFTDTQYF.

V and J are TRBV5-1 and TRBJ2-2; D is unresolved. The CDR3 is made up of 12 amino acids. Looked up from germline, CDR1 is SGHRS and CDR2 is YFSETQ. Trimming left V 3 bases short and J 8 bases short, with 8 bases between. Written as DNA, the CDR3 is TGCGCCAGCAGCTACTCCCCGGGGGAGCTGTTTTTT. Residues: CASSYSPGELFF.

The chain combines TRBV10-2 with TRBJ2-3; weak D call: TRBD1 (5 bases). Per the germline V gene, CDR1 is WSHSY and CDR2 is SAAADI. Trimming left V 3 bases short and J 3 bases short, with 19 bases between. CDR3 length: 17 amino acids. Here the CDR3 DNA reads TGCGCCAGCAGTGAAGTTTTCAGGGCTGGTGCGACAGATACGCAGTATTTT. As protein: CASSEVFRAGATDTQYF.

This clone has only a few counts. CDR3 DNA sequence: TGTGCCAGCAGCCTGTCGGGGAGGGTGTCCTACGAGCAGTACTTC. Amino acid sequence: CASSLSGRVSYEQYF. This chain links TRBV5-8 with TRBJ2-7; 7 bases match TRBD2. The germline V gene has CDR1 SGHTS and CDR2 YDEGEE. The V segment lost 4 bases and the J segment 1 base; nucleotides outside the gene matches: 8. CDR3 length: 15 residues.

This clone was found once. The chain is built from TRBV5-1 and TRBJ1-4; 7 positions match TRBD1. CDR1 and CDR2 (germline): SGHRS, YFSETQ. This CDR3 contains 14 residues. V lost 4 bases to trimming and J lost 3 bases; unmatched junction nucleotides: 3. The CDR3 region has the DNA TGCGCCAGCAGCCGACAGGGATCTAATGAAAAACTGTTTTTT. It yields the protein CASSRQGSNEKLFF.

The chain combines TRBV2 with TRBJ2-1; TRBD1 matches 10 bases. The CDR3 sequence is 17 residues long. V lost 6 bases and J lost 0; bases outside the gene matches: 8. Germline-derived CDR1 and CDR2 are SNHLY and FYNNEI. The CDR3, as DNA: TGTGCCAGCAGGCGACAGGGGGCCCTCTCCTCCTACAATGAGCAGTTCTTC. Translated, it gives CASRRQGALSSYNEQFF.

This clone was seen once. The CDR3 sequence: CASSLSAGGTGELFF. CDR3 nucleotides: TGCGCCAGCAGCTTGTCAGCGGGAGGCACCGGGGAGCTGTTTTTT. This rearrangement joins TRBV5-1 to TRBJ2-2; 9 nucleotides line up with TRBD2. The CDR3 is 15 residues long. V dropped 1 base and J dropped 4; count of bases not matched to a gene: 2. The germline CDR1 and CDR2 sequences are SGHRS and YFSETQ. Full variable domain (outside the CDR3, taken from reference TRBV5-1 and TRBJ2-2): KAGVTQTPRYLIKTRGQQVTLSCSPISGHRSVSWYQQTPGQGLQFLFEYFSETQRNKGNFPGRFSGRQFSNSRSEMNVSTLELGDSALYLCASSLSAGGTGELFFGEGSRLTVL.

This sequence joins TRBV7-2 and TRBJ2-3; TRBD2 matches 8 bases. The CDR3 length is 18 residues. J gave up 3 bases and V 2 bases, and 13 bases lay outside the gene matches. Germline V CDR1 and CDR2: SGHTA, FQGNSA. Here the CDR3 DNA reads TGTGCCAGCAGCTTATGGGGTCTATCGGGAGGGGGAACAGATACGCAGTATTTT. This encodes CASSLWGLSGGGTDTQYF.

V gene TRBV7-6 combines with J gene TRBJ2-1, with D possibly TRBD2 on 6 matching bases. This CDR3 has 16 amino acids. CDR1 is SGHVS and CDR2 is FNYEAQ in the germline V gene. Trimming shortened V by 4 bases and J by 3 bases, and 16 bases separated the two germline ends. This CDR3 is CASSSQGGDDYNEQFF. The CDR3 bases are TGTGCCAGCAGCTCTCAGGGCGGGGACGACTACAATGAGCAGTTCTTC.

The rearrangement joins TRBV12-5 to TRBJ2-3; TRBD2 matches 11 bases. CDR1 LGHNT and CDR2 FRNRAP come from the germline V gene. V was clipped by 1 base and J by 6 bases; unmatched bases: 9. The CDR3 runs 17 residues. The CDR3 DNA reads TGTGCTAGTGGTTTGGGGGCTAGCGGGAGGTTAGGCGATACGCAGTATTTT. This encodes CASGLGASGRLGDTQYF.

The chain is built from TRBV11-2 and TRBJ1-2; D remains unclear. The germline CDR1 and CDR2 sequences are SGHAT and FQNNGV. The CDR3 totals 13 residues. V was trimmed by 2 bases and J by 4 bases, leaving 8 bases between them. CDR3 sequence: CASSLSSVYGYTF. CDR3 nucleotide sequence: TGTGCCAGCAGCTTATCAAGCGTCTATGGCTACACCTTC.

This chain links TRBV7-8 with TRBJ2-1, with 7 bases identical to TRBD2. The CDR3 covers 16 residues. In germline, CDR1 is SGHVS, CDR2 FQNEAQ. The J segment lost 1 base and the V segment lost 3 bases, leaving 6 bases of the junction unmatched. The CDR3 reads CASSFAGDPSYNEQFF. The CDR3, as DNA: TGTGCCAGCAGCTTTGCGGGAGACCCTTCCTACAATGAGCAGTTCTTC. The whole variable domain, remainder taken from reference TRBV7-8 and TRBJ2-1, is GAGVSQSPRYKVAKRGQDVALRCDPISGHVSLFWYQQALGQGPEFLTYFQNEAQLDKSGLPSDRFFAERPEGSVSTLKIQRTQQEDSAVYLCASSFAGDPSYNEQFFGPGTRLTVL.

The sample holds a few counts of this clone. The CDR3 loop reads CASSQDLLGTYNEQFF. In DNA, the CDR3 is TGTGCCAGCAGCCAAGATCTTCTAGGTACCTACAATGAGCAGTTCTTC. The chain uses TRBV3-1 (or the pseudogene TRBV3-2) and TRBJ2-1; D gene unclear. The germline V and J ends were trimmed by 0 bases and 2 bases, with 11 bases remaining between them. There are 16 residues in the CDR3. Germline lookup yields CDR1 LGHDT and CDR2 YNNKEL (reference sequence).

The chain has TRBV6-6 and TRBJ2-7; maybe TRBD2 (6 bases). Germline V gene sequence: CDR1 MNHNY, CDR2 SVGAGI (reference sequence). The CDR3 runs 13 residues. Between the trimmed V and J ends, which lost 8 bases and 2 bases, there was a span of 13 bases. The CDR3 nucleotides read TGTGCCAGCGCCTCGACGGGGGCCTACGAGCAGTACTTC. Translating it yields CASASTGAYEQYF.

The V and J genes are TRBV5-8 and TRBJ1-5; TRBD1 is a possible D gene (5 bases). The CDR3 runs to 12 residues. Germline values: CDR1 SGHTS, CDR2 YDEGEE. V lost 4 bases and J 5 bases, leaving 7 bases between the germline ends. The CDR3 sequence is CASSPGYQPQHF. The CDR3 DNA sequence: TGTGCCAGCAGCCCAGGGTATCAGCCCCAGCATTTT. The full variable domain, in which reference TRBV5-8 and TRBJ1-5 provide the parts outside the CDR3, is EAGVTQSPTHLIKTRGQQATLRCSPISGHTSVYWYQQALGLGLQFLLWYDEGEERNRGNFPPRFSGRQFPNYSSELNVNALELEDSALYLCASSPGYQPQHFGDGTRLSIL.

V is TRBV7-2 and J is TRBJ1-5, with 7 bases aligning to TRBD1. Losses at the gene ends were 5 bases for V and 7 bases for J; bases not matched to a gene: 2. CDR1 and CDR2 from the germline V gene are SGHTA and FQGNSA. The length of the CDR3 is 12 residues. CDR3 in amino acids: CASSPRGQPQHF. CDR3 coding DNA: TGTGCCAGCAGCCCCAGGGGGCAGCCCCAGCATTTT.

The genes are TRBV18 and TRBJ2-1; 14 nucleotides align to TRBD2. The V gene end was trimmed by 3 bases and the J gene end by 6 bases; junction bases not matched to a gene: 4. Germline values: CDR1 KGHSH, CDR2 LQKENI. The length of the CDR3 is 16 residues. CDR3 amino acids: CASSPRLAGGVNEQFF. The CDR3, as DNA: TGTGCCAGCTCACCCCGACTAGCGGGAGGGGTCAATGAGCAGTTCTTC. Combining the CDR3 with reference TRBV18 and TRBJ2-1 gives the whole variable domain NAGVMQNPRHLVRRRGQEARLRCSPMKGHSHVYWYRQLPEEGLKFMVYLQKENIIDESGMPKERFSAEFPKEGPSILRIQQVVRGDSAAYFCASSPRLAGGVNEQFFGPGTRLTVL.

The chain combines TRBV9 with TRBJ2-5, with 10 bases identical to TRBD2. This CDR3 region has 15 residues. Germline V lookup: CDR1 SGDLS, CDR2 YYNGEE. The J segment lost 5 bases and the V segment lost 2 bases, leaving 6 bases of the junction unmatched. In DNA form, the CDR3 reads TGTGCCAGCAGCGTTGCTAGCGGGAGACCGGAGACCCAGTACTTC. This codes for CASSVASGRPETQYF.

The rearrangement joins TRBV28 to TRBJ1-2; D might be TRBD1 (6 bases). Trimming took off 4 bases at V and 2 bases at J, with 11 bases between the two ends. There are 14 residues in the CDR3. Germline values: CDR1 MDHEN, CDR2 SYDVKM. The CDR3 is CASSSTGGNYGYTF. CDR3 DNA: TGTGCCAGCAGTTCGACAGGTGGGAACTATGGCTACACCTTC.